These 11 T cell receptor beta chains were all obtained from the same sample, sequenced in a study of blood T cell repertoires in COVID-19 (TCRdb year 2020). The library was generated by the immunoSEQ multiplex PCR assay. TCRdb stores this immuneACCESS table with in-frame sequences only. Part of the clones is absent; in the studies checked, under half of the shortfall reflects unresolved V genes, and no reason is known for the rest. The sample table contains a few hundred thousand clones; only one count was recorded for approximately 83% of them. The ten largest clones take up 9.5% to 12% of the sample. Sequences were obtained from peripheral blood. These receptors came from a woman aged 65 to 85 with acute or convalescent COVID-19.

This clone was counted a single time. The same CDR3 is also encoded by other DNA sequences in this sample. The chain recombines TRBV5-4 with TRBJ1-2, with D maybe TRBD1 (6 bases). The germline V gene encodes CDR1 SGHNT and CDR2 YYREEE (reference sequence). V gave up 0 bases and J gave up 5 bases, with 8 bases separating them. This CDR3 has 13 residues. CDR3 DNA sequence: TGTGCCAGCAGCTTGGACAGGGATTATGGCTACACCTTC. It is translated as CASSLDRDYGYTF.

The V and J genes are TRBV5-4 and TRBJ2-1, with D possibly matching TRBD2 (5 bases). With 1 base removed from V and 5 bases from J, the gap between germline ends came to 13 bases. Germline V CDR1 and CDR2: SGHNT, YYREEE (reference sequence). This CDR3 has 15 amino acids. The CDR3 here is CASSLSPGLNNEQFF. For the CDR3, the DNA is TGTGCCAGCAGCTTGAGCCCAGGACTGAACAATGAGCAGTTCTTC.

This chain connects TRBV27 to TRBJ1-1; D unresolved. The V end lost 2 bases, the J end lost 4 bases, and 8 bases lay between the germline ends. This CDR3 has 13 amino acids. In germline, CDR1 is MNHEY, CDR2 SMNVEV (reference sequence). CDR3 sequence reads: CASSLERGTEAFF. The CDR3 DNA follows: TGTGCCAGCAGTTTAGAAAGAGGCACTGAAGCTTTCTTT.

The rearrangement uses TRBV10-3 and TRBJ1-2; TRBD1 is a possible D gene (6 bases). The CDR3 covers 13 residues. V lost 4 bases to trimming and J lost 3 bases, with 9 bases between them. Germline V gives CDR1 ENHRY, CDR2 SYGVKD. As DNA, the CDR3 is TGTGCCATCAGTGTAGGGGGGGACTATGGCTACACCTTC. This gives the protein CAISVGGDYGYTF.

CDR3 bases: TGTGCCAGCGGGTCTCAGGGGACCTATGGCTACACCTTC. Translated, it gives CASGSQGTYGYTF. The chain recombines TRBV7-9 with TRBJ1-2; tentative D call: TRBD1 (6 bases). Trimming took off 8 bases at V and 4 bases at J, with 14 bases between the two ends. Per germline, CDR1 SEHNR and CDR2 FQNEAQ (reference sequence). The CDR3 covers 13 residues.

V and J are TRBV18 and TRBJ2-3; TRBD1 aligns across 7 bases. Germline V lookup: CDR1 KGHSH, CDR2 LQKENI. This CDR3 region has 15 residues. V lost 4 bases, J lost 1 base, and 5 bases stayed unmatched. CDR3 region: CASSLNRGGTDTQYF. CDR3 coding DNA: TGTGCCAGCTCACTTAACAGGGGAGGCACAGATACGCAGTATTTT.

The gene calls are TRBV6-6 and TRBJ1-2; 9 bases line up with TRBD1. The CDR3 spans 13 residues. Germline V gives CDR1 MNHNY, CDR2 SVGAGI (reference sequence). The ends lost 6 bases at V and 5 bases at J; junction bases unmatched: 4. The CDR3 region is CASSRDRDYGYTF. CDR3 coding DNA: TGTGCCAGCAGCCGGGACAGGGATTATGGCTACACCTTC.

This chain uses TRBV5-1 with TRBJ1-1; no reliable D call. Trimming cost V 0 bases and J 0 bases, with 6 bases left between them. In germline, CDR1 is SGHRS, CDR2 YFSETQ. CDR3 size: 14 residues. This CDR3 reads CASSLVKLNTEAFF. The CDR3 DNA reads TGCGCCAGCAGCTTGGTAAAGCTGAACACTGAAGCTTTCTTT.

This chain connects TRBV4-1 to TRBJ2-1, with 8 bases lining up with TRBD2. From germline, CDR1 is MGHRA and CDR2 YSYEKL. V lost 3 bases to trimming and J lost 7 bases; unmatched junction nucleotides: 14. The CDR3 consists of 17 residues. This CDR3 reads CASSHHSGRSGGNEQFF. In DNA, the CDR3 is TGCGCCAGCAGCCATCACTCGGGCCGAAGCGGGGGAAATGAGCAGTTCTTC.

The chain employs TRBV19 and TRBJ1-6; TRBD1 might be the D (6 bases). The CDR3 has 16 amino acids. Germline CDR1 LNHDA, CDR2 SQIVND (reference sequence). Trimming cost V 9 bases and J 3 bases, with 18 bases left between them. CDR3 DNA sequence: TGTGCCAGCCGTTCGAGCAGGGGTATCTATAATTCACCCCTCCACTTT. Protein product: CASRSSRGIYNSPLHF.

CDR3 loop: CASRREGAHTDTQYF. CDR3 DNA sequence: TGTGCCAGCAGGAGAGAGGGGGCGCACACAGATACGCAGTATTTT. This sequence joins TRBV2 and TRBJ2-3; TRBD1 matches at 7 bases. The ends lost 6 bases at V and 2 bases at J; junction bases unmatched: 8. The CDR3 is 15 residues long. In germline, CDR1 is SNHLY, CDR2 FYNNEI.